This T cell receptor (beta chain) was sequenced for a study of T cell repertoires in cytomegalovirus infection. Study-level background: Matching HLA type and CMV infection were both indicated by public TCR beta signatures. Study-level results: In two of eight donors, the top clonotype was HLA-C-restricted CMV-specific.

The CDR3 length is 16 residues. The germline CDR1 and CDR2 sequences are SGHTA and FQGNSA. The V segment lost 5 bases and the J segment 3 bases; nucleotides outside the gene matches: 10. As to this clonotype: What it recognizes is unknown.

TCRdb called the reads again in MiXCR, with one record for every CDR3 protein. The sample includes more than 400,000 distinct CDR3 sequences, roughly 29% of them seen just once. Sequencing used PBMCs. This sequence originates from a human donor in good health (CMV status not recorded). Some clones in this sample may be carry-over from other donors' samples. V usage is TRBV7-2 and J usage is TRBJ2-1, with 7 bases matching TRBD2. The CDR3 sequence: CASSILSGNFYNEQFF. The CDR3 DNA sequence: TGTGCCAGCAGCATACTGAGCGGGAATTTCTACAATGAGCAGTTCTTC.